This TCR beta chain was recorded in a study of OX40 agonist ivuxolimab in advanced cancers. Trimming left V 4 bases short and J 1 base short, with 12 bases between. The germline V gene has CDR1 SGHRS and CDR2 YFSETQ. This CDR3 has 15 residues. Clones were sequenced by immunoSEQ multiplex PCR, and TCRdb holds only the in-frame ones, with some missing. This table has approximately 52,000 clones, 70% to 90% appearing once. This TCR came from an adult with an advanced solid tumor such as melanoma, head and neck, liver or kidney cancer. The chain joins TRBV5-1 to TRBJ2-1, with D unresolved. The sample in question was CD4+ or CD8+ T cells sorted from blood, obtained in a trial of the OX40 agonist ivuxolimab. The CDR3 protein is CASSPLMSSYNEQFF. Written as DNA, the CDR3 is TGCGCCAGCAGCCCTCTTATGAGTTCCTACAATGAGCAGTTCTTC.